This paragraph reports one T cell receptor beta chain. The antigen remains unidentified. The sample originates from a study of blood T cells in healthy people across ages. Study information: For every two T cells, template switching captured about one barcoded beta molecule.

Combining a sample-barcoded 5' primer with a J-beta primer mix, a second PCR ran for about 7 to 11 cycles. A template-switch adaptor containing 12 random nucleotides labeled each cDNA molecule. Paired-end reads containing CDR3 totaled no fewer than 2.5 million for each sample. TCRdb reprocessed the 5' RACE reads with MiXCR, giving one entry per CDR3 protein. The sample records approximately 400,000 distinct CDR3 sequences, over 45% being singletons. Study-level results: Roughly linearly, TCR beta diversity per million T cells fell as age increased.

CDR1 is SGHDN and CDR2 is FVKESK in the germline V gene. The CDR3 sequence is 16 residues long. The V segment lost 1 base and the J segment 11 bases; nucleotides outside the gene matches: 12. V is TRBV14 and J is TRBJ2-5; TRBD2 agrees at 11 bases. The origin of this receptor is a man in his 60s in good health. Sequencing input: blood. The CDR3 loop is CASSQATSGKENEQYF. CDR3 nucleotide sequence: TGTGCCAGCAGCCAAGCGACTAGCGGGAAGGAAAATGAGCAGTACTTC.